Presented here are 11 T cell receptor beta chains from one specimen sequenced in a study of blood T cells in healthy people across ages (dated by TCRdb to the mid-2010s). Library method: 5' RACE. The sequencer was an Illumina HiSeq 2500. A second roughly 7 to 12 cycle PCR used a sample-barcoded 5' primer and a J-beta primer mix. TCRdb cleaned the public reads at Q25 with fastp, built clones with MiXCR and kept in-frame beta chains. CDR3 protein sequences are deduplicated, and each keeps its most common genes and DNA. The sample records approximately 1.5 million distinct CDR3 sequences, approximately 43% of which are singletons. The ten largest make up roughly 3.7% of the sample. The specimen sequenced was blood. All receptors derive from a woman in her late teens or twenties in good health.

This clonotype has just a few counts. This chain links TRBV5-1 with TRBJ2-5; D tentatively reads TRBD1 or TRBD2 (5 bases each). The J call may be wrong; the DNA end is better matched by TRBJ2-7. Germline V gives CDR1 SGHRS, CDR2 YFSETQ. The CDR3 covers 15 residues. The CDR3 sequence is CASSFAVFGGYEQYF. The CDR3 nucleotides are TGCGCCAGCAGCTTTGCGGTTTTTGGGGGATACGAGCAGTACTTC.

To note about this clonotype: One base away lies a much larger clone, so this may be a sequencing read error. This CDR3 is CSSSQGSDGLFF. CDR3 DNA: TGCTCCAGCAGCCAGGGTTCGGACGGGCTGTTTTTT. The chain uses TRBV4-3 and TRBJ1-4; TRBD1 is a possible D gene (5 bases). CDR3 length: 12 amino acids. Germline assignment: CDR1 LGHNA and CDR2 YSLEER.

The rearrangement joins TRBV29-1 to TRBJ2-1; 11 nucleotides line up with TRBD2. The trim removed 5 bases at V and 8 bases at J, leaving 8 bases unmatched. CDR1 SQVTM and CDR2 ANQGSEA come from the germline V gene. The CDR3 has 14 residues. CDR3 region: CSVSEPSGRYEQFF. In DNA, the CDR3 is TGCAGCGTTAGTGAGCCTAGCGGGAGGTATGAGCAGTTCTTC.

The chain joins TRBV10-2 to TRBJ1-6; the D gene is possibly TRBD1 (5 bases). V lost 2 bases, J lost 2 bases, and 10 bases lay in between. The CDR3 is made up of 16 amino acids. Germline V gene sequence: CDR1 WSHSY, CDR2 SAAADI. CDR3 coding DNA: TGCGCCAGCAGTGAGGGGGCGACAACCTATAATTCACCCCTCCACTTT. Amino acids: CASSEGATTYNSPLHF.

This clonotype appeared a few times. V usage is TRBV6-1 and J usage is TRBJ2-1; D is ambiguous. V was pared by 5 bases and J by 6 bases, with 17 bases between. The length of the CDR3 is 15 residues. CDR1 and CDR2 (germline): MNHNS, SASEGT. The CDR3 DNA follows: TGTGCCAGCAGTCAAACTCCTGACCCAGGCAATGAGCAGTTCTTC. This gives the protein CASSQTPDPGNEQFF.

This sequence joins TRBV7-8 and TRBJ1-2, with 7 nucleotides matching TRBD1. CDR3 size: 14 residues. Germline loops: CDR1 SGHVS, CDR2 FQNEAQ. The V gene end was trimmed by 1 base and the J gene end by 7 bases; junction bases not matched to a gene: 6. The CDR3 sequence is CASSLVGGAPGYTF. As DNA, the CDR3 is TGTGCCAGCAGCTTAGTAGGGGGCGCGCCTGGCTACACCTTC.

V and J are TRBV6-1 and TRBJ2-7, with D unclear. The CDR3 is 14 residues long. CDR1 and CDR2 from the germline V gene are MNHNS and SASEGT. Trimming shortened V by 1 base and J by 3 bases, and 10 bases separated the two germline ends. This chain's CDR3 is CASSEVDAGYEQYF. The CDR3, as DNA: TGTGCCAGCAGTGAAGTCGACGCCGGCTACGAGCAGTACTTC.

This clonotype was seen a few times. The genes are TRBV2 and TRBJ1-4; 7 bases are shared with TRBD1. The CDR3 loop spans 18 amino acids. V was clipped by 4 bases and J by 14 bases; unmatched bases: 25. The V gene's germline CDR1 is SNHLY and CDR2 FYNNEI. The CDR3, as DNA: TGTGCCAGCAGTGCAGGGACAGCATACACCCCCGGCGGTGAACGGCTGTTTTTT. Amino acid sequence: CASSAGTAYTPGGERLFF.

This clonotype was seen only a few times. The chain links TRBV27 to TRBJ2-1; 8 bases agree with TRBD1. With V trimmed by 7 bases and J by 4 bases, 6 bases remained unmatched. CDR1 MNHEY and CDR2 SMNVEV come from the germline V gene (reference sequence). The CDR3 length is 14 residues. CDR3 sequence reads: CASIPRTGYNEQFF. The CDR3 DNA sequence: TGTGCCAGCATTCCTCGGACAGGGTACAATGAGCAGTTCTTC.

This clonotype has just one count. The gene calls are TRBV6-2 or TRBV6-3 and TRBJ2-1, with D perhaps matching TRBD2 (6 bases). V was trimmed by 10 bases and J by 10 bases, leaving 20 bases between them. From germline, CDR1 is MNHEY and CDR2 SVGEGT. This CDR3 comprises 13 residues. The CDR3 coding sequence is TGTGCCACCCTAAAGAGTAGCGGCGGCGAGCAGTTCTTC. This encodes CATLKSSGGEQFF.

This clonotype was seen just once. CDR3 loop: CASSPSVGASRGFQETQYF. CDR3 bases: TGTGCCAGCAGCCCCAGTGTAGGGGCTAGCCGAGGATTCCAAGAGACCCAGTACTTC. V and J are TRBV7-2 and TRBJ2-5; D tentatively reads TRBD1 or TRBD2 (5 bases each). Germline CDR1 reads SGHTA; CDR2 reads FQGNSA. The CDR3 consists of 19 residues. Between the trimmed V and J ends, which lost 5 bases and 1 base, there was a span of 26 bases.